The 29 T cell receptor beta chains below all came from one sample that was sequenced in a study of cytomegalovirus exposure and HLA in healthy donors. PCR involved 60 Vbeta and 13 Jbeta primers. Profiled with immunoSEQ multiplex PCR; TCRdb holds only in-frame clones, not every one. Among 150,000 or so clones, about 85% were seen once, and the ten largest hold 7.5% to 9%. The sequencing sample was made of PBMCs. The receptors were sampled from a man younger than 45 in good health and CMV-seropositive.

V gene TRBV6-5 combines with J gene TRBJ2-2; 7 bases are shared with TRBD2. The V and J ends lost 6 bases and 0 bases, in that order; junction bases with no gene match: 4. CDR1 MNHEY and CDR2 SVGAGI come from the germline V gene. The CDR3 sequence is 15 residues long. The CDR3 nucleotides read TGTGCCAGCAGCAGGGACTACCCGAACACCGGGGAGCTGTTTTTT. Translating it yields CASSRDYPNTGELFF.

The chain recombines TRBV19 with TRBJ2-3; TRBD2 aligns across 7 bases. Germline CDR1 is LNHDA and CDR2 is SQIVND (reference sequence). Unmatched junction bases numbered 5, after V lost 5 bases and J lost 0 bases. The CDR3 runs 15 residues. CDR3 in DNA: TGTGCCAGTAGTTCCGCGGGAGTTAGCACAGATACGCAGTATTTT. This gives the protein CASSSAGVSTDTQYF.

V usage is TRBV27 and J usage is TRBJ2-4; 7 bases are shared with TRBD1. This CDR3 is built from 13 residues. The V and J ends lost 5 bases and 6 bases, in that order; junction bases with no gene match: 4. The germline gives CDR1 MNHEY, CDR2 SMNVEV (reference sequence). The CDR3 region is CASSGTAGNIQYF. CDR3 nucleotides: TGTGCCAGCAGTGGGACAGCAGGAAACATTCAGTACTTC.

The V call is TRBV7-9, the J call TRBJ1-1; a weak D match, TRBD1 (6 bases). The CDR3 is 15 residues long. V was cut by 6 bases and J by 3 bases, with 17 bases left in between. Looked up from germline, CDR1 is SEHNR and CDR2 is FQNEAQ (reference sequence). CDR3 residues: CASRSFQGSYTEAFF. DNA for the CDR3: TGTGCCAGCAGATCATTCCAGGGGAGCTACACTGAAGCTTTCTTT.

This clone has a single count. The chain links TRBV5-1 to TRBJ2-3; 8 nucleotides agree with TRBD2. The germline CDR1 and CDR2 sequences are SGHRS and YFSETQ. The CDR3 totals 16 residues. V shed 4 bases, J shed 5 bases, and the junction held 12 bases outside the gene matches. For the CDR3, the DNA is TGCGCCAGCAGCCCGGTCATTGGGACTAGGGAAGATACGCAGTATTTT. Protein: CASSPVIGTREDTQYF.

The rearrangement links TRBV14 to TRBJ2-5; unclear D gene. Trimming pared 1 base from V and 5 bases from J, leaving 5 bases between. The germline CDR1 and CDR2 sequences are SGHDN and FVKESK. The CDR3 consists of 12 residues. The chain's CDR3 is CASSQGAETQYF. CDR3 DNA: TGTGCCAGCAGCCAAGGGGCCGAGACCCAGTACTTC.

The CDR3 DNA is TGTGCCATCAGTGAGTCTAGCGGGAGGCTCTACAATGAGCAGTTCTTC. This translates into CAISESSGRLYNEQFF. The chain employs TRBV10-3 and TRBJ2-1, with TRBD2 identical over 10 bases. Germline lookup yields CDR1 ENHRY and CDR2 SYGVKD. The CDR3 extends over 16 amino acids. After removal of 0 bases from V and 3 bases from J, the junction contained 2 bases not matched to a gene.

The chain has TRBV10-1 and TRBJ1-1; D may be TRBD1 (5 bases). The CDR3 is made up of 13 amino acids. The germline gives CDR1 WNHNN, CDR2 SYGVQD (reference sequence). Deletions cut 2 bases from V and 3 bases from J, with 7 bases between. DNA for the CDR3: TGCGCCAGCAGTGAGCAGGGTTACACTGAAGCTTTCTTT. It is translated as CASSEQGYTEAFF.

V is TRBV4-3 and J is TRBJ1-1; D unresolved. The CDR3 loop spans 14 amino acids. V lost 0 bases and J 0 bases, leaving 5 bases between the germline ends. The germline V gene has CDR1 LGHNA and CDR2 YSLEER. CDR3 protein: CASSQDTVNTEAFF. The CDR3 DNA reads as TGCGCCAGCAGCCAAGATACGGTGAACACTGAAGCTTTCTTT.

J is TRBJ1-2 and V is TRBV6-5; unclear D gene. Trimming took off 5 bases at V and 8 bases at J, with 21 bases between the two ends. CDR1 and CDR2 from the germline V gene are MNHEY and SVGAGI. CDR3 size: 15 residues. The CDR3 reads CASSPPGQDWEGYTF. CDR3 nucleotide sequence: TGTGCCAGCAGTCCCCCTGGGCAGGACTGGGAGGGCTACACCTTC.

The rearrangement joins TRBV4-1 to TRBJ2-5; D is possibly TRBD2 (5 bases). Trimming took 4 bases from V and 3 from J, leaving 12 bases between them. The CDR3 totals 14 residues. CDR1 and CDR2 (germline): MGHRA, YSYEKL. The CDR3 coding sequence is TGCGCCAGCAGCCTATACAGCGGAAAAGAGACCCAGTACTTC. It is translated as CASSLYSGKETQYF.

The CDR3 region has the DNA TGCGCCAGCAGCGGCGAGGGGGCTACTAATGAAAAACTGTTTTTT. Amino acid sequence: CASSGEGATNEKLFF. V usage is TRBV4-1 and J usage is TRBJ1-4; 7 bases map to TRBD1. Looked up from germline, CDR1 is MGHRA and CDR2 is YSYEKL. CDR3 length equals 15 residues. Trimming at V came to 5 bases and at J to 2 bases, leaving 5 bases not matched to a gene.

The J gene is TRBJ2-7, the V gene TRBV30; 13 bases are a match to TRBD2. This CDR3 is built from 15 residues. With V trimmed by 2 bases and J by 12 bases, 13 bases remained unmatched. Germline CDR1 GTSNPN, CDR2 SVGIG (reference sequence). The CDR3 nucleotides are TGTGCCTGGAGTCCCCTGGATGGGACTAGCGGGAAGGGGTACTTC. Residues: CAWSPLDGTSGKGYF.

This sequence joins TRBV29-1 and TRBJ1-3; 7 bases agree with TRBD1. The V gene end was trimmed by 6 bases and the J gene end by 0 bases; junction bases not matched to a gene: 11. CDR1 and CDR2 (germline): SQVTM, ANQGSEA. The CDR3 consists of 16 residues. The CDR3 is CSVSTGTVLSGNTIYF. In DNA, the CDR3 is TGCAGCGTGTCGACCGGGACAGTCCTCTCTGGAAACACCATATATTTT.

J is TRBJ2-3 and V is TRBV27; TRBD2 agrees at 9 bases. Trimming cost V 3 bases and J 5 bases; bases outside gene matches: 6. The CDR3 extends over 15 amino acids. Germline V gene sequence: CDR1 MNHEY, CDR2 SMNVEV (reference sequence). CDR3 DNA: TGTGCCAGCAGTTTGGGACTAGCTGGACTAGATACGCAGTATTTT. Encoded protein: CASSLGLAGLDTQYF.

The rearrangement uses TRBV28 and TRBJ2-7; D uncertain. CDR3 length: 11 residues. Trimming removed 7 bases from V and 0 bases from J, with 4 bases in between. CDR1 and CDR2 (germline): MDHEN, SYDVKM. CDR3 sequence reads: CASTNSYEQYF. CDR3 nucleotide sequence: TGTGCCAGCACCAACTCCTACGAGCAGTACTTC.

The chain couples TRBV6-6 to TRBJ2-5; D is possibly TRBD2 (7 bases). Germline assignment: CDR1 MNHNY and CDR2 SVGAGI (reference sequence). V was clipped by 8 bases and J by 4 bases, with 23 bases between them. This CDR3 comprises 16 residues. CDR3 DNA sequence: TGTGCCAGCCCGGGCGGGGGCGGAGAGGATTTAGAGACCCAGTACTTC. Its protein is CASPGGGGEDLETQYF.

This clone has a handful of counts. The chain combines TRBV27 with TRBJ1-2, with D unclear. V shed 5 bases and J shed 8 bases, with 12 bases lying between them. The germline V gene encodes CDR1 MNHEY and CDR2 SMNVEV (reference sequence). This CDR3 region has 12 residues. CDR3 loop: CASSPAGFGYTF. The CDR3 coding sequence is TGTGCCAGCAGTCCCGCGGGGTTCGGCTACACCTTC.

The gene calls are TRBV7-9 and TRBJ2-3; 9 bases are shared with TRBD2. V shed 3 bases, J shed 6 bases, and the junction held 4 bases outside the gene matches. The germline gives CDR1 SEHNR, CDR2 FQNEAQ (reference sequence). This CDR3 spans 14 amino acids. The CDR3 DNA follows: TGTGCCAGCAGCTTGGAGAGCGGGAGGGATACGCAGTATTTT. It codes for CASSLESGRDTQYF.

This chain joins TRBV5-1 and TRBJ1-1; 9 nucleotides align to TRBD1. This CDR3 is 13 amino acids long. V shed 4 bases and J 3 bases; nucleotides not matched to a gene: 1. The germline V gene encodes CDR1 SGHRS and CDR2 YFSETQ. The CDR3 is CASSRDRDTEAFF. The CDR3 DNA reads TGCGCCAGCAGCAGGGACAGGGACACTGAAGCTTTCTTT.

This clone was seen only a few times. The chain links TRBV7-9 to TRBJ2-3; D may be TRBD1 (5 bases). Trimming left V 1 base short and J 2 bases short, with 10 bases between. This CDR3 spans 15 amino acids. Germline CDR1 and CDR2: SEHNR and FQNEAQ (reference sequence). This CDR3 reads CASSLEGVATDTQYF. In DNA form, the CDR3 reads TGTGCCAGCAGCTTAGAAGGGGTTGCCACAGATACGCAGTATTTT.

In this sample, this clone turned up a few times. The CDR3 DNA follows: TGTGCCAGTAGTAACCAATGGGGACAGGGGGCCGGGGAGCTGTTTTTT. This codes for CASSNQWGQGAGELFF. The V call is TRBV19, the J call TRBJ2-2, with TRBD1 matching over 11 bases. Looked up from germline, CDR1 is LNHDA and CDR2 is SQIVND (reference sequence). The CDR3 runs 16 residues. V trimming: 4 bases; J trimming: 6 bases; junction bases outside the gene matches: 7.

This sequence joins TRBV7-2 and TRBJ2-2; a weak D match, TRBD2 (6 bases). V was clipped by 5 bases and J by 5 bases, with 18 bases between them. Looked up from germline, CDR1 is SGHTA and CDR2 is FQGNSA. The CDR3 length is 16 residues. CDR3: CASSPPWRGATGELFF. CDR3 DNA: TGTGCCAGCAGCCCCCCCTGGCGGGGAGCAACCGGGGAGCTGTTTTTT.

The chain links TRBV11-2 to TRBJ2-1, with D unclear. Germline CDR1 and CDR2: SGHAT and FQNNGV. Trimming removed 2 bases at V and 0 bases at J, with 14 bases between. CDR3 length equals 17 residues. CDR3 nucleotide sequence: TGTGCCAGCAGCTTAAGGAGCGCTTCGAGCTCCTACAATGAGCAGTTCTTC. Translating gives CASSLRSASSSYNEQFF.

The V call is TRBV7-2, the J call TRBJ1-2, with no clear D. Germline CDR1 and CDR2: SGHTA and FQGNSA. The CDR3 contains 14 residues. With 6 bases removed from V and 4 bases from J, the gap between germline ends came to 15 bases. This CDR3 reads CASSPPGGSYGYTF. DNA for the CDR3: TGTGCCAGCAGTCCACCAGGCGGGAGCTATGGCTACACCTTC.

This clone was detected only a few times. The V gene is TRBV7-9, the J gene TRBJ2-7; 10 bases are shared with TRBD2. Germline V gene sequence: CDR1 SEHNR, CDR2 FQNEAQ (reference sequence). V was clipped by 4 bases and J by 4 bases; unmatched bases: 4. The CDR3 extends over 14 amino acids. In nucleotides, the CDR3 is TGTGCCAGCAGCTCCCAGCGGGGGGGTTACGAGCAGTACTTC. Translation: CASSSQRGGYEQYF.

There are a few counts of this clone. The chain links TRBV27 to TRBJ2-7; 8 bases agree with TRBD1. Germline loops: CDR1 MNHEY, CDR2 SMNVEV (reference sequence). Trimming at V came to 5 bases and at J to 3 bases, leaving 0 bases not matched to a gene. The CDR3 has 12 amino acids. CDR3 in DNA: TGTGCCAGCAGTGGACAGGGCTACGAGCAGTACTTC. The encoded protein is CASSGQGYEQYF.

This clone was observed a few times. The gene calls are TRBV2 and TRBJ1-1; D possibly corresponds to TRBD1 (6 bases). This CDR3 is built from 15 residues. Trimming shortened V by 7 bases and J by 0 bases, and 15 bases separated the two germline ends. The germline CDR1 and CDR2 sequences are SNHLY and FYNNEI. The CDR3 region is CASTLGRDMNTEAFF. The CDR3 nucleotides are TGTGCCAGCACCCTAGGGAGGGACATGAACACTGAAGCTTTCTTT.

The chain has TRBV29-1 and TRBJ1-2; the match to TRBD1 covers 7 bases. The junction had 6 bases not matched to a gene; V was cut back by 7 bases and J by 4 bases. From germline, CDR1 is SQVTM and CDR2 ANQGSEA. The CDR3 runs 12 residues. This CDR3 reads CSARDRIYGYTF. CDR3 nucleotide sequence: TGCAGCGCTAGGGACAGAATCTATGGCTACACCTTC.